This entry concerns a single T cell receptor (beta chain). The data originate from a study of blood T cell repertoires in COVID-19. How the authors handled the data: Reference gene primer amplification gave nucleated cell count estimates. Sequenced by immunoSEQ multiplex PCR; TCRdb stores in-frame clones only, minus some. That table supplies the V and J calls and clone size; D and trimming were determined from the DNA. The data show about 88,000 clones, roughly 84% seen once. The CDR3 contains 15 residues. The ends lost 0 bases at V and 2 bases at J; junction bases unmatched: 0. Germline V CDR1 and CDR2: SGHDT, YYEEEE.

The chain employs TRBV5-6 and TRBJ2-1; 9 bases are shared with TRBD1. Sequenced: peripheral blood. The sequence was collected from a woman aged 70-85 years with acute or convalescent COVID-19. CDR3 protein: CASSLGQGAYNEQFF. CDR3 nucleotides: TGTGCCAGCAGCTTGGGACAGGGGGCCTACAATGAGCAGTTCTTC.